The 8 T cell receptor beta chains given below trace back to one sample, sequenced in a study of graft-versus-host responses after intestinal transplantation (dated by TCRdb to about 2021). These receptors' antigens are unknown. Receptor libraries were prepared by the immunoSEQ multiplex PCR assay. The table was pulled from immuneACCESS by TCRdb, which kept in-frame rearrangements only. Such tables lose some clones; where checked, under half of the loss comes from unresolved V genes, and the rest has no known cause. This sample holds approximately 93,000 clones; roughly 92% were observed only once. Roughly 0.07% of the sample goes to the ten largest clones. This sample's time point label indicates: cells obtained before transplantation from donor or recipient. Sequences were derived from unstimulated CD8+ T cells sorted from spleen or lymph node cells, sampled before transplant. The receptors here all came from a human donor who was the organ donor for an intestinal transplant.

V usage is TRBV4-1 and J usage is TRBJ2-3; a possible D gene is TRBD2 (5 bases). The V and J ends lost 3 bases and 5 bases respectively, with 15 bases between them. This CDR3 has 15 residues. Germline CDR1 and CDR2: MGHRA and YSYEKL. The CDR3 is CASSHPSTGVDTQYF. CDR3 coding DNA: TGCGCCAGCAGCCACCCAAGTACCGGGGTAGATACGCAGTATTTT.

The CDR3 spells CASSEGRSPALYEQYF. The CDR3 bases are TGTGCCAGCAGTGAGGGCCGGTCCCCAGCCTTATACGAGCAGTACTTC. J is TRBJ2-5 and V is TRBV2; no firm D call. The J call may not be correct, given that the DNA end is closer to TRBJ2-7. This CDR3 region has 16 residues. From germline, CDR1 is SNHLY and CDR2 FYNNEI.

J is TRBJ1-1 and V is TRBV5-1; 7 bases line up with TRBD1. This CDR3 comprises 15 residues. Unmatched junction bases numbered 5, after V lost 3 bases and J lost 0 bases. The germline V gene has CDR1 SGHRS and CDR2 YFSETQ. CDR3 residues: CASSSGTAMNTEAFF. CDR3 DNA: TGCGCCAGCAGCTCCGGGACAGCGATGAACACTGAAGCTTTCTTT.

This chain links TRBV21-1 with TRBJ1-2; no check of the table's D call, TRBD1, against the DNA was made. TRBV21-1 is a pseudogene locus. The CDR3 runs 15 residues. This CDR3 is CASSKKWDRVRGYTF. DNA for the CDR3: TGTGCCAGCAGCAAAAAGTGGGACAGGGTAAGGGGCTACACCTTC.

The J gene is TRBJ2-1, the V gene TRBV5-1; 7 bases fit TRBD2. Germline V gene data show CDR1 as SGHRS and CDR2 as YFSETQ. Trimming took 0 bases from V and 2 from J; bases not matched to a gene: 5. The CDR3 is 16 amino acids. DNA for the CDR3: TGCGCCAGCAGCTTGGTGGCGGGAGAGGCCTACAATGAGCAGTTCTTC. This gives the protein CASSLVAGEAYNEQFF.

The chain is built from TRBV27 and TRBJ2-7, with TRBD1 matching 11 bases. Germline values: CDR1 MNHEY, CDR2 SMNVEV (reference sequence). V dropped 3 bases and J dropped 3; count of bases not matched to a gene: 4. There are 15 residues in the CDR3. The CDR3 bases are TGTGCCAGCAGTTTTTCCGGGACAGGGGGCTACGAGCAGTACTTC. Its protein product is CASSFSGTGGYEQYF.

V gene TRBV4-1 combines with J gene TRBJ2-1; TRBD2 aligns across 8 bases. The CDR3 loop spans 15 amino acids. Germline V gene lookup returns CDR1 MGHRA and CDR2 YSYEKL. With V trimmed by 4 bases and J by 4 bases, 6 bases remained unmatched. Written as DNA, the CDR3 is TGCGCCAGCAGCCCGGGACTAGACAGTTACAATGAGCAGTTCTTC. Translating it yields CASSPGLDSYNEQFF.

The chain joins TRBV11-3 to TRBJ1-1; 8 bases fit TRBD1. V trimming: 3 bases; J trimming: 3 bases; junction bases outside the gene matches: 6. Germline lookup yields CDR1 SGHNT and CDR2 YENEEA. The CDR3 has 15 residues. CDR3 sequence (DNA): TGTGCCAGCAGCTTGGCGGGGACAGGATACACTGAAGCTTTCTTT. Translated, it gives CASSLAGTGYTEAFF.